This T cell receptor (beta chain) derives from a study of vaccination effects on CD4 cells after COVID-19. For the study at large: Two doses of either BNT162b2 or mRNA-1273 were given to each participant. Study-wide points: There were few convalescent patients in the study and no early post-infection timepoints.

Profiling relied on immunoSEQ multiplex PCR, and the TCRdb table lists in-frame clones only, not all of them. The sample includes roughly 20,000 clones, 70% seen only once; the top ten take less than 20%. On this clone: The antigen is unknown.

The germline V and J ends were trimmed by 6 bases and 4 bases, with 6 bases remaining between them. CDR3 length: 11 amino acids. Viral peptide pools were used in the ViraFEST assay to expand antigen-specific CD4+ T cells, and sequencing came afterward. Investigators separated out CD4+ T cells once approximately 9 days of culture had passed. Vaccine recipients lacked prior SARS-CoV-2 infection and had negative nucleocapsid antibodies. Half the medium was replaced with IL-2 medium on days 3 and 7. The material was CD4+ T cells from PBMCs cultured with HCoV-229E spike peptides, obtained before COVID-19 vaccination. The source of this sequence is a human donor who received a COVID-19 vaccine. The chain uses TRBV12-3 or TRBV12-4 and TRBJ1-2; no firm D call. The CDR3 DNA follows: TGTGCCAGCAGCCCCATCTATGGCTACACCTTC. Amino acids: CASSPIYGYTF.